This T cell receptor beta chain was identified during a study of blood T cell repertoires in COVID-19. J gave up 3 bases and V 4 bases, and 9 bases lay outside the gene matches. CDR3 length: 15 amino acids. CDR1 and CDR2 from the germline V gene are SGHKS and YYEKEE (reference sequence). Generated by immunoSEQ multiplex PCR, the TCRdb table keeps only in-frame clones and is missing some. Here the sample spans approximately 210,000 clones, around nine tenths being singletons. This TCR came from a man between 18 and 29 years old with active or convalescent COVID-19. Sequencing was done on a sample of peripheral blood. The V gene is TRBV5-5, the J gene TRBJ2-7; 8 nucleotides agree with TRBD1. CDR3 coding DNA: TGTGCCAGCAGCGCCGGACAGGGAAGTAGCTACGAGCAGTACTTC. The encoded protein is CASSAGQGSSYEQYF. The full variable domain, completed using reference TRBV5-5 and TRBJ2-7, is DAGVTQSPTHLIKTRGQQVTLRCSPISGHKSVSWYQQVLGQGPQFIFQYYEKEERGRGNFPDRFSARQFPNYSSELNVNALLLGDSALYLCASSAGQGSSYEQYFGPGTRLTVT.